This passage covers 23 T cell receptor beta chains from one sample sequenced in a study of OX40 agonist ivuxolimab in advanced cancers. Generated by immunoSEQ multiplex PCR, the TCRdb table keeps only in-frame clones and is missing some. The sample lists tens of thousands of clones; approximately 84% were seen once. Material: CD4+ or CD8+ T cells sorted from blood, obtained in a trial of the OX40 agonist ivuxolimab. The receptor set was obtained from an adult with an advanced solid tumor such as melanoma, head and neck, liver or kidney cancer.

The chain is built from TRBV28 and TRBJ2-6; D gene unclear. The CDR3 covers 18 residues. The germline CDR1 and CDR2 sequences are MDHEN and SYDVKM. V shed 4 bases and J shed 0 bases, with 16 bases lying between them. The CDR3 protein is CASSSTWDVNSGANVLTF. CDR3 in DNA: TGTGCCAGCAGTTCGACATGGGATGTTAACTCTGGGGCCAACGTCCTGACTTTC.

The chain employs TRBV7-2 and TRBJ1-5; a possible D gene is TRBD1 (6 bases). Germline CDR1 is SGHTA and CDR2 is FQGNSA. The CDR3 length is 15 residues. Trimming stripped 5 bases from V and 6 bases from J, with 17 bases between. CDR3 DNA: TGTGCCAGCAGCCTACAGGGACTGATAGTTCAGCCCCAGCATTTT. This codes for CASSLQGLIVQPQHF.

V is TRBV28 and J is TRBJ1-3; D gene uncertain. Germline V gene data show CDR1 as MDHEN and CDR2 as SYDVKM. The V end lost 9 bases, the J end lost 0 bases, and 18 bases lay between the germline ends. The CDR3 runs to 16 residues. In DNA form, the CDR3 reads TGTGCCAGTGGTTTGGTCTCGGGGTCCTCTGGAAACACCATATATTTT. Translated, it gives CASGLVSGSSGNTIYF.

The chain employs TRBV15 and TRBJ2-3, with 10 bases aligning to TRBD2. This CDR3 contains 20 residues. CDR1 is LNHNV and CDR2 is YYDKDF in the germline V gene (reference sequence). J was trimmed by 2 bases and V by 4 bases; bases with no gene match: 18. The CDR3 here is CATSTTPAAGGSEYTDTQYF. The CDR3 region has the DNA TGTGCCACCAGCACCACTCCCGCAGCGGGAGGGTCCGAATACACAGATACGCAGTATTTT.

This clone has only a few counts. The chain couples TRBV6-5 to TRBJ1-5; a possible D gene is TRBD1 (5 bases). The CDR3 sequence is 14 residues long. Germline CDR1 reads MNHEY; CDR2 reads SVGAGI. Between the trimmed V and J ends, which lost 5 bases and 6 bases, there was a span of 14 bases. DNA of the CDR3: TGTGCCAGCAGTCCGGACGGGGGGAGTCAGCCCCAGCATTTT. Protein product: CASSPDGGSQPQHF.

The CDR3 bases are TGTGCCAGCAACCTACAGGCAACTAATGAAAAACTGTTTTTT. Amino acid sequence: CASNLQATNEKLFF. The V call is TRBV28, the J call TRBJ1-4, with D possibly being TRBD1 (5 bases). V lost 7 bases, J lost 0 bases, and 9 bases lay in between. There are 14 residues in the CDR3. The germline V gene encodes CDR1 MDHEN and CDR2 SYDVKM.

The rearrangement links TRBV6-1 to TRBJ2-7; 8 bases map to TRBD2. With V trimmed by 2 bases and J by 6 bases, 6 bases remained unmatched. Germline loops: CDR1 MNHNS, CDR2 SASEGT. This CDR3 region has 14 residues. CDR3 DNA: TGTGCCAGCAGTGAAAGCGGGGGCGGGGGCGAGCAGTACTTC. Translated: CASSESGGGGEQYF.

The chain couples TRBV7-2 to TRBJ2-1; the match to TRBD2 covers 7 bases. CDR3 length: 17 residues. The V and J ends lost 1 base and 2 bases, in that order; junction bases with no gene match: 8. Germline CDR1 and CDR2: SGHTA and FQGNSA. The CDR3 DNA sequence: TGTGCCAGCAGCTTAGAAGCTTCCAGCGGGGCCTACAATGAGCAGTTCTTC. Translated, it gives CASSLEASSGAYNEQFF.

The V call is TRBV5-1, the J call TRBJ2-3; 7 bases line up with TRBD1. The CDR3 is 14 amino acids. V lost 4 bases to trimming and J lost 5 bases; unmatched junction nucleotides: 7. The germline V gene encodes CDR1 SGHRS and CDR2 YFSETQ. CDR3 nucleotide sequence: TGCGCCAGCAGCCGGGACAGCAAAGGAGATACGCAGTATTTT. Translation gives CASSRDSKGDTQYF.

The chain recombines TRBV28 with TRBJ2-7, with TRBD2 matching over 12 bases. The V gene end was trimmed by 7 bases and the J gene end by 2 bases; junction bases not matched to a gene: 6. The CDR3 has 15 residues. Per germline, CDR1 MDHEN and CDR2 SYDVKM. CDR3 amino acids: CASTTSGRSPYEQYF. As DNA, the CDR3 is TGTGCCAGCACCACTAGCGGGAGGTCCCCCTACGAGCAGTACTTC.

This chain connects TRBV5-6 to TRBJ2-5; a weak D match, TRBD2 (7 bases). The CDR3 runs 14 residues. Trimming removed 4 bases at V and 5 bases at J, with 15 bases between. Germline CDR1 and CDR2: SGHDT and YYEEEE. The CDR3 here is CASSMAGGGETQYF. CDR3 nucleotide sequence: TGTGCCAGCAGCATGGCCGGCGGGGGCGAGACCCAGTACTTC. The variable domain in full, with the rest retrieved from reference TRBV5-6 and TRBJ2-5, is DAGVTQSPTHLIKTRGQQVTLRCSPKSGHDTVSWYQQALGQGPQFIFQYYEEEERQRGNFPDRFSGHQFPNYSSELNVNALLLGDSALYLCASSMAGGGETQYFGPGTRLLVL.

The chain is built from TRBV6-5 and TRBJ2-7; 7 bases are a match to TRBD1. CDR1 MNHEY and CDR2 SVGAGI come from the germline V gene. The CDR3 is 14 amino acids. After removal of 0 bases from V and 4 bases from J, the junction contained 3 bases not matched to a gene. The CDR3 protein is CASSYSAGGYEQYF. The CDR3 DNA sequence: TGTGCCAGCAGTTACTCGGCAGGGGGATACGAGCAGTACTTC.

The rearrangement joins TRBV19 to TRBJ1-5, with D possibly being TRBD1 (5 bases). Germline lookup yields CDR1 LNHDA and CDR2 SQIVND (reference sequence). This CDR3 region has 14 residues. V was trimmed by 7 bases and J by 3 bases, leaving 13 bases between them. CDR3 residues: CASTLTGNNQPQHF. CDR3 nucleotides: TGTGCCAGTACCCTAACAGGTAACAATCAGCCCCAGCATTTT. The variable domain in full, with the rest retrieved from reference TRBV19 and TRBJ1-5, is DGGITQSPKYLFRKEGQNVTLSCEQNLNHDAMYWYRQDPGQGLRLIYYSQIVNDFQKGDIAEGYSVSREKKESFPLTVTSAQKNPTAFYLCASTLTGNNQPQHFGDGTRLSIL.

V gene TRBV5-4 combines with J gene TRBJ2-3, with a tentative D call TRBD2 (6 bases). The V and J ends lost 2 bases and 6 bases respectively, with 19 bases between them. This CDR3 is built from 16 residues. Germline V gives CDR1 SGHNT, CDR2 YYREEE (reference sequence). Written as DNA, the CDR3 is TGTGCCAGCAGCTTATACCGGGACTCCGCGACTGATACGCAGTATTTT. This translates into CASSLYRDSATDTQYF.

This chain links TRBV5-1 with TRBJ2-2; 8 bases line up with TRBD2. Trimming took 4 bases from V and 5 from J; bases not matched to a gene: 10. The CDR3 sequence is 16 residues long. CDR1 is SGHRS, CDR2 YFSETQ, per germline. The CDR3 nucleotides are TGCGCCAGCAGCACTAGCGGAGGGATGGGGACCGGGGAGCTGTTTTTT. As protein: CASSTSGGMGTGELFF. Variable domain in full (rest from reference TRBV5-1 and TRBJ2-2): KAGVTQTPRYLIKTRGQQVTLSCSPISGHRSVSWYQQTPGQGLQFLFEYFSETQRNKGNFPGRFSGRQFSNSRSEMNVSTLELGDSALYLCASSTSGGMGTGELFFGEGSRLTVL.

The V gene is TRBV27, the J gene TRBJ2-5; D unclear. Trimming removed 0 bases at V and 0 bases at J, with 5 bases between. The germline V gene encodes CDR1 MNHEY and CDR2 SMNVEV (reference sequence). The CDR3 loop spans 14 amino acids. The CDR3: CASSLSWDQETQYF. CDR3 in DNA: TGTGCCAGCAGTTTATCCTGGGACCAAGAGACCCAGTACTTC.

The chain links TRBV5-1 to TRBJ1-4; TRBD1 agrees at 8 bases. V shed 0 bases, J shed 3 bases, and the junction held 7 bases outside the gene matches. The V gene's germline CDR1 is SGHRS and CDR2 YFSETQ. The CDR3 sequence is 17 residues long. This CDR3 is CASSLAAQGAANEKLFF. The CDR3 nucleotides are TGCGCCAGCAGCTTGGCGGCGCAGGGGGCGGCTAATGAAAAACTGTTTTTT.

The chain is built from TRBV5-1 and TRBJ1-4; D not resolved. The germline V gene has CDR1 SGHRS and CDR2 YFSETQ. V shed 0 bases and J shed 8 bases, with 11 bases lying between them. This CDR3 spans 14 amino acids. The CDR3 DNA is TGCGCCAGCAGCTTGGGGCATTCCCCCGAAAAACTGTTTTTT. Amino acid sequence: CASSLGHSPEKLFF.

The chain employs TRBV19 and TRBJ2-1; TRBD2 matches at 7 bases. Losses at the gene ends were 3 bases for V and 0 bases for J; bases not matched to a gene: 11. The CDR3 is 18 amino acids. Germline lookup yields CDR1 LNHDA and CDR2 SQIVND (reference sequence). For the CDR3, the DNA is TGTGCCAGTAGTATTTTTCCGGCTAGCGGAAGCTCCTACAATGAGCAGTTCTTC. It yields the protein CASSIFPASGSSYNEQFF.

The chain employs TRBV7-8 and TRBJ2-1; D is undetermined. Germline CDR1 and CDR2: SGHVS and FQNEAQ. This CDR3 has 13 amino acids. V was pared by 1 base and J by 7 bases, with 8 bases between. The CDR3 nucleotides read TGTGCCAGCAGCTTAGGGATATCAAATGAGCAGTTCTTC. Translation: CASSLGISNEQFF.

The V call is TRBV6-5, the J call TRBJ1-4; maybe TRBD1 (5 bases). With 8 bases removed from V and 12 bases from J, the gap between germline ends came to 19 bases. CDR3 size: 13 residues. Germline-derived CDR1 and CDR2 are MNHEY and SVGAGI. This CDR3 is CASRSTYGGELFF. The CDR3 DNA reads TGTGCCAGCCGCTCCACGTACGGGGGAGAACTGTTTTTT.

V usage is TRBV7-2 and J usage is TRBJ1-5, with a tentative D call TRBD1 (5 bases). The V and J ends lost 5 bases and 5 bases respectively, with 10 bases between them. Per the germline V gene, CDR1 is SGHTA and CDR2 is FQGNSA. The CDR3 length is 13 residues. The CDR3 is CASSPGRDQPQHF. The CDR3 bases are TGTGCCAGCAGCCCCGGCAGGGATCAGCCCCAGCATTTT. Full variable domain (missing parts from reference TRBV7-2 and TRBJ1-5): GAGVSQSPSNKVTEKGKDVELRCDPISGHTALYWYRQSLGQGLEFLIYFQGNSAPDKSGLPSDRFSAERTGGSVSTLTIQRTQQEDSAVYLCASSPGRDQPQHFGDGTRLSIL.

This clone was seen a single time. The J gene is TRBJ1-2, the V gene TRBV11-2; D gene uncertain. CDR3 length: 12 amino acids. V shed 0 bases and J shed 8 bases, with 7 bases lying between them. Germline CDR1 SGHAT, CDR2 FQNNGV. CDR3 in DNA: TGTGCCAGCAGCTTAGAGGGTCACGGCTACACCTTC. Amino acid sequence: CASSLEGHGYTF.